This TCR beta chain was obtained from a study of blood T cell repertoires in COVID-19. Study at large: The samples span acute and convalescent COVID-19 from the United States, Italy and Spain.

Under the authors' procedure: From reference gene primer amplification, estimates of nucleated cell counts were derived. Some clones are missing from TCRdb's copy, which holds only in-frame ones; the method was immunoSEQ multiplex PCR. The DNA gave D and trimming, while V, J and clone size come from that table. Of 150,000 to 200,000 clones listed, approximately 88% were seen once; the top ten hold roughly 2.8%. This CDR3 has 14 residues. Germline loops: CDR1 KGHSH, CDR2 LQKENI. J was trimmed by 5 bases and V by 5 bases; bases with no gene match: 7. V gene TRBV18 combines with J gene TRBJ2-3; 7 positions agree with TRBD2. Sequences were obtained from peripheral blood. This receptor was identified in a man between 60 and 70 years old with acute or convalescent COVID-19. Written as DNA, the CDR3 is TGTGCCAGCTCAACACTAGCGATAGGAGATACGCAGTATTTT. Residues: CASSTLAIGDTQYF.